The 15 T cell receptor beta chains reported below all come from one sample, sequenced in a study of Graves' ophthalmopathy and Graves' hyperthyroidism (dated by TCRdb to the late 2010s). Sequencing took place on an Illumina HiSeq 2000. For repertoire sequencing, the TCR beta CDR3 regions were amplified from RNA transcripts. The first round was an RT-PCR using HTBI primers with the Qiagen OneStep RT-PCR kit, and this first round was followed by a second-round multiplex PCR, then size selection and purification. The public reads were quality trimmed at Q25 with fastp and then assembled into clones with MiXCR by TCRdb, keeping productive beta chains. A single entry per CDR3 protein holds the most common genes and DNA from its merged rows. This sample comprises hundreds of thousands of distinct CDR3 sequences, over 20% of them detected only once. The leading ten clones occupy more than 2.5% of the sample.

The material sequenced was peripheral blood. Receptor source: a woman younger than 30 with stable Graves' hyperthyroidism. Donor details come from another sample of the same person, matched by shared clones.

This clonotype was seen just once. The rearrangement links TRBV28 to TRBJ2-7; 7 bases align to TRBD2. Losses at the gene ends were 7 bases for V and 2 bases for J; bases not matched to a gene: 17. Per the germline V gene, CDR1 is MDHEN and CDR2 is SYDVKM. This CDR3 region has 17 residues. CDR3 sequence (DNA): TGTGCCAGCAAACCCACCTGGGAGGGATGGAGGCCCTACGAGCAGTACTTC. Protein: CASKPTWEGWRPYEQYF.

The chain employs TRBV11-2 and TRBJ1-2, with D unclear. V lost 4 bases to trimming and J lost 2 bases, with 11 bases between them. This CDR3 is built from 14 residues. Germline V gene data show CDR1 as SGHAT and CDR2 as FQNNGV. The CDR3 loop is CASSSYDWNYGYTF. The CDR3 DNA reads TGTGCCAGCAGCTCCTACGACTGGAACTATGGCTACACCTTC.

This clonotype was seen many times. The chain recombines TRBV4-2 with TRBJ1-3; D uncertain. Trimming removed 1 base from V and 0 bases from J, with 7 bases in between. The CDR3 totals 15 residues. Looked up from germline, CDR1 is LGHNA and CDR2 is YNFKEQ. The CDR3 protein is CASSQVGDSGNTIYF. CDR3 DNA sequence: TGTGCCAGCAGCCAAGTTGGAGACTCTGGAAACACCATATATTTT.

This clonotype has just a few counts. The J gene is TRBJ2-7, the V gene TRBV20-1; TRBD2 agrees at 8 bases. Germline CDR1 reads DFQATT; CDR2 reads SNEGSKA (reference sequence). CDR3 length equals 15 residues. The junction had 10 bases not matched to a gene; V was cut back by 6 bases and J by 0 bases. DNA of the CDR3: TGCAGTGCAGCCGGGGTAGCGGGGTTCTCCTACGAGCAGTACTTC. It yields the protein CSAAGVAGFSYEQYF.

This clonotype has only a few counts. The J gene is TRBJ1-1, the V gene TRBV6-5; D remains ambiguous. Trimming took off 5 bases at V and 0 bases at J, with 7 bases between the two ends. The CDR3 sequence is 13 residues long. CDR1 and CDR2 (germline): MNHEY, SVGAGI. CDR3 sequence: CASSTEMNTEAFF. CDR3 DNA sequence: TGTGCCAGCAGTACCGAGATGAACACTGAAGCTTTCTTT.

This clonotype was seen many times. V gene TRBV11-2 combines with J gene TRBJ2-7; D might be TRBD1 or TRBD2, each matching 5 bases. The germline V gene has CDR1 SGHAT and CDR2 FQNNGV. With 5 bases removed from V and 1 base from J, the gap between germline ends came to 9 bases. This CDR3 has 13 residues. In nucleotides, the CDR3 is TGTGCCAGCAGCCGGGACGCTTCCTACGAGCAGTACTTC. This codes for CASSRDASYEQYF.

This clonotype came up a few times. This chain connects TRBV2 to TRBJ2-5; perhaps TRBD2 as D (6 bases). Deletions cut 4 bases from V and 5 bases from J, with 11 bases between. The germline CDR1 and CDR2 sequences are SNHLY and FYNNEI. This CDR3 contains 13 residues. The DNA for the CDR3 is TGTGCCAGCAGTGGTGAGGGGAGGGAGACCCAGTACTTC. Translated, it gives CASSGEGRETQYF.

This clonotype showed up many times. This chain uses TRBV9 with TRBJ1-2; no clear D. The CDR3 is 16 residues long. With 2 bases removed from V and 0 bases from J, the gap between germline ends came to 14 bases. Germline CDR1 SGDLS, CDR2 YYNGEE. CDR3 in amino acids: CASSVGSAGANYGYTF. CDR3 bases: TGTGCCAGCAGCGTGGGCTCGGCCGGGGCTAACTATGGCTACACCTTC.

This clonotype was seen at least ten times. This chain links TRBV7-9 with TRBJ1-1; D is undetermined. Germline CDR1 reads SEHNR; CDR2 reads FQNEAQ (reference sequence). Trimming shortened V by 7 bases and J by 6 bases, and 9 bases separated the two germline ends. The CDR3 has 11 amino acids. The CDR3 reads CASTVLAEAFF. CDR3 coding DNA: TGTGCCAGCACCGTACTAGCTGAAGCTTTCTTT.

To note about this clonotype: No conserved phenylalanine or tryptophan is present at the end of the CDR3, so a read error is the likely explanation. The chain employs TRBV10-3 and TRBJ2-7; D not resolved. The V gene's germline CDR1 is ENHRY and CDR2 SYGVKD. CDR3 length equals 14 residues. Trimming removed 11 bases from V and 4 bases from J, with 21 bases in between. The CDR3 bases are TGTGCCTCCCGGGTCGCCGACTGGGCATACGAGCAGTACCAC. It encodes CASRVADWAYEQYH.

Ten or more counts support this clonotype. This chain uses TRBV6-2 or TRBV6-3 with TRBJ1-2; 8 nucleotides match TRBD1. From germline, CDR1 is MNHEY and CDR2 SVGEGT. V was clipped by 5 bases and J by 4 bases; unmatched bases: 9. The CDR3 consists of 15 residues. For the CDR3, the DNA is TGTGCCAGCAGTACCCCCCTCACAGGGGGCTATGGCTACACCTTC. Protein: CASSTPLTGGYGYTF.

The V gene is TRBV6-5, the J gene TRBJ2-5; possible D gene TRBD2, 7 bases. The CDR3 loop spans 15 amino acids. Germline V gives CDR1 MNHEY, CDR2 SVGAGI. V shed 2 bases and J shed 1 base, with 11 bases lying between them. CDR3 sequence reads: CASSYPRGAQETQYF. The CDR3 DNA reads TGTGCCAGCAGTTACCCCCGGGGGGCCCAAGAGACCCAGTACTTC.

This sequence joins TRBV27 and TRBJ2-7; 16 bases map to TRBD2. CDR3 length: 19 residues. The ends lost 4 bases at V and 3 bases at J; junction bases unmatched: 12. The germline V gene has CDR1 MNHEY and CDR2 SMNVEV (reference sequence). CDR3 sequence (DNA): TGTGCCAGCAGTTCGGAGGGACTAGCGGGAGGGCCTATCGACTACGAGCAGTACTTC. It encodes CASSSEGLAGGPIDYEQYF.

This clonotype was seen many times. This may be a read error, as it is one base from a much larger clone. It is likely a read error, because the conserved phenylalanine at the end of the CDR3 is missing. The CDR3 loop reads CASRRTSGISYEQYI. DNA for the CDR3: TGTGCCAGCAGAAGGACTAGCGGGATCTCCTACGAGCAGTACATC. The chain is built from TRBV27 and TRBJ2-7; 12 bases match TRBD2. This CDR3 is 15 amino acids long. CDR1 is MNHEY, CDR2 SMNVEV, per germline (reference sequence). V shed 6 bases, J shed 0 bases, and the junction held 3 bases outside the gene matches.

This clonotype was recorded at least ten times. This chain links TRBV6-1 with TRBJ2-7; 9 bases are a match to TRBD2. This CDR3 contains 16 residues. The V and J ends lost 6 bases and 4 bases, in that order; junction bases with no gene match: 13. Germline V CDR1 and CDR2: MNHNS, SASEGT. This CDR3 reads CASSSSGLAPGYEQYF. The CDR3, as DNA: TGTGCCAGCAGCTCTAGTGGACTAGCGCCCGGTTACGAGCAGTACTTC.